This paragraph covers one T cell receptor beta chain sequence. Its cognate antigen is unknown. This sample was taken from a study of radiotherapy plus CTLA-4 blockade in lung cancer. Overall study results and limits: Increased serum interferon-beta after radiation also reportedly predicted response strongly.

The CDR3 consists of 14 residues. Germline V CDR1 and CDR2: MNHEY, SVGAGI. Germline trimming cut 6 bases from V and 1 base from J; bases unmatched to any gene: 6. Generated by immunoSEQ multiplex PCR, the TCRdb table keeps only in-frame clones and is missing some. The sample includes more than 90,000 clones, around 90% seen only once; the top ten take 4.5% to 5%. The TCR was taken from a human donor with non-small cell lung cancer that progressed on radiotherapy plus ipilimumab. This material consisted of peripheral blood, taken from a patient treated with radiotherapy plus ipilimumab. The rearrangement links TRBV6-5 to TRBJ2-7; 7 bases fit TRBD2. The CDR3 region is CASSLTSLSYEQYF. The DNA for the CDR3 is TGTGCCAGCAGCCTGACTAGCCTTTCCTACGAGCAGTACTTC.